One T cell receptor beta chain is described in this entry. Its antigen has not been determined. Per-nucleotide qualities are absent, and no much larger clonotype sits a single base away. The immunoSEQ Assay was the method used to sequence TCRbeta CDR3 regions. After extraction, genomic DNA underwent amplification by bias-controlled multiplex PCR, followed by high-throughput sequencing. Concerning the study's data processing: To quantify the absolute abundance of every unique TCRbeta CDR3 region, sequences were collapsed and filtered. T cell fraction was estimated by normalizing TCRbeta template counts to usable DNA, with usable DNA measured through amplification of reference genes found in all nucleated cells. Repertoire TCRs were annotated as SARS-CoV-2-specific when V gene, CDR3 amino acid sequence and J gene were exactly matched to a known reactive TCR set. The reference SARS-CoV-2 TCR set was obtained from MIRA and was filtered for enrichment in COVID-19-positive ImmuneCODE repertoires, whereby public or cross-reactive TCRs were removed. Drawing on the MIRA antigens, annotated TCRs were analysed further at the level of specific ORF or position within ORF. Breadth was defined as annotated unique rearrangements over total unique productive rearrangements; depth was the summed frequency of those rearrangements. Two-sided Wilcoxon rank-sum tests were applied when comparing TCR breadth between groups. TCRdb re-hosts the immuneACCESS table, in-frame sequences only. Its copies lack some clones; in the studies checked, an unresolved V gene accounts for under half of them, and the cause for the rest is not known. The V and J calls and clone size are taken from that table; D and trimming were inferred from the DNA. The sample has fewer than 400,000 clones on record, about 82% of them singletons. The ten largest account for more than 1.5% of the sample.

Sample treatment or condition, as interpreted from the label and publication: about 20 received Ad26.COV2.S at low or high dose, single or two shots; 5 received placebo; per-sample allocation not given. Repertoires of vaccine and placebo recipients were sequenced from samples collected on day 63 after the first injection. Between 29 July and 7 August 2020, Cohort 1b enrolled some 25 adults aged 18-55 years at one site in Boston, USA. As a vaccine, Ad26.COV2.S was a replication-incompetent adenovirus type 26 vector that expressed a prefusion-stabilized SARS-CoV-2 spike protein derived from the original Wuhan strain. Germline trimming: 8 bases from V, 0 bases from J; junction bases outside gene matches: 13. CDR1 LNHDA and CDR2 SQIVND were looked up in the germline V gene (reference sequence). The CDR3 measures 17 amino acids from cysteine to phenylalanine. Only CDR3 DNA is held: 51 bases, read in frame from base 1.

The data are from a study of Ad26.COV2.S vaccination and SARS-CoV-2 variants (dated by TCRdb to 2020 to 2022). Background on the whole study: Vaccine-arm donors were drawn from COV1001, a multicentre, randomized, double-blind, placebo-controlled phase I-IIa trial of Ad26.COV2.S in healthy adults. Ad26.COV2.S was given intramuscularly at 5x10^10 or 1x10^11 viral particles, as a single shot or as two shots 56 days apart. Sequencing of the TCRbeta repertoire served to evaluate the specificity and breadth of SARS-CoV-2-reactive T cell receptors following Ad26.COV2.S vaccination. A total of approximately 30 samples were included in the TCR-sequenced set, comprising roughly 20 Ad26.COV2.S vaccine recipients, 5 placebo recipients and 8 SARS-CoV-2 convalescent individuals. Trial participants were randomized into five groups of five, in which low-dose or high-dose Ad26.COV2.S was given once or twice, or placebo was given on both occasions. Throughout the experiments and outcome assessment, investigators stayed blinded to trial group allocation.

Overall study outcomes, separate from this receptor: The study was not powered to compare responses between vaccine doses or regimens. Spike-specific TCR breadth was higher in Ad26.COV2.S recipients than in placebo recipients (P = 0.0014). According to the authors, total T cell responses may have been underestimated by the TCR breadth and depth analyses. Vaccine and placebo recipients had similar non-spike TCR breadth, a finding consistent with the vaccine containing only spike. Substantial breadth of spike-specific CD8+ and CD4+ T cell responses was reported after vaccination.

The V and J segments used are TRBV19 and TRBJ1-5, with 7 junctional bases fitting TRBD1. This receptor was identified in a person between 18 and 65 years old who received the Ad26.COV2.S COVID-19 vaccine or a placebo. Specimen: peripheral blood, collected in a trial of Ad26.COV2.S vaccine versus placebo. The CDR3 region reads CASQTRGRIHSNQPQHF. The DNA sequence reads TGTGCCAGTCAGACGAGGGGGCGAATCCATAGCAATCAGCCCCAGCATTTT.